These 26 T cell receptor beta chains were sequenced from one sample in a study of CD8+ T cells in alopecia areata. Treatment meaning: oral pan-JAK inhibitor, 5-10 mg twice daily. Reverse transcribed after extraction, RNA yielded cDNA as the sequencing template. Generated by immunoSEQ multiplex PCR, the TCRdb table keeps only in-frame clones and is missing some. The sample consists of some 220,000 clones, 50% to 60% of them appearing once. The starting material was CD4+ T cells sorted from blood, obtained at week 4, from a patient treated with tofacitinib. The receptors stem from a human donor with alopecia areata.

In its sample, this clone was seen a few times. The chain uses TRBV5-1 and TRBJ2-2; 7 nucleotides agree with TRBD1. The CDR3 spans 15 residues. Unmatched junction bases numbered 4, after V lost 3 bases and J lost 2 bases. The germline gives CDR1 SGHRS, CDR2 YFSETQ. CDR3 sequence reads: CASSWDSTNTGELFF. For the CDR3, the DNA is TGCGCCAGCAGCTGGGACAGCACCAACACCGGGGAGCTGTTTTTT.

The chain employs TRBV7-2 and TRBJ2-5; D is tentatively TRBD1 or TRBD2 (5 bases each). V lost 5 bases and J 2 bases, leaving 12 bases between the germline ends. Looked up from germline, CDR1 is SGHTA and CDR2 is FQGNSA. CDR3 length equals 14 residues. The CDR3: CASSLPGPQETQYF. Written as DNA, the CDR3 is TGTGCCAGCAGCCTCCCGGGACCTCAAGAGACCCAGTACTTC.

This chain connects TRBV7-2 to TRBJ2-3; TRBD1 is a possible D gene (6 bases). With 7 bases removed from V and 0 bases from J, the gap between germline ends came to 17 bases. The CDR3 totals 16 residues. Germline-derived CDR1 and CDR2 are SGHTA and FQGNSA. CDR3 in amino acids: CASMGNRVSSTDTQYF. The CDR3 region has the DNA TGTGCCAGCATGGGAAACAGGGTATCTAGCACAGATACGCAGTATTTT. The whole variable domain, filled in from reference TRBV7-2 and TRBJ2-3, reads GAGVSQSPSNKVTEKGKDVELRCDPISGHTALYWYRQSLGQGLEFLIYFQGNSAPDKSGLPSDRFSAERTGGSVSTLTIQRTQQEDSAVYLCASMGNRVSSTDTQYFGPGTRLTVL.

The chain carries TRBV5-6 and TRBJ2-1, with 7 bases identical to TRBD1. There are 15 residues in the CDR3. The germline gives CDR1 SGHDT, CDR2 YYEEEE. V was pared by 3 bases and J by 1 base, with 4 bases of the junction left unmatched. The chain's CDR3 is CASSSRTGSYNEQFF. DNA for the CDR3: TGTGCCAGCAGCTCCAGGACAGGATCCTACAATGAGCAGTTCTTC.

This clone was picked up a small number of times. CDR3 DNA sequence: TGTGCCATCGGACAGGCCGCAACTAATGAAAAACTGTTTTTT. Translated: CAIGQAATNEKLFF. The chain joins TRBV10-3 to TRBJ1-4; 7 nucleotides agree with TRBD1. The CDR3 has 14 residues. With 8 bases clipped from V and 0 bases from J, the junction kept 3 bases outside the gene matches. The germline gives CDR1 ENHRY, CDR2 SYGVKD.

This sequence joins TRBV28 and TRBJ1-2, with D possibly matching TRBD1 (6 bases). Germline-derived CDR1 and CDR2 are MDHEN and SYDVKM. V was cut by 6 bases and J by 2 bases, with 16 bases left in between. The CDR3 contains 15 residues. The CDR3 here is CASSSGVRGNYGYTF. The CDR3 DNA sequence: TGTGCCAGCAGCTCGGGCGTGAGGGGGAACTATGGCTACACCTTC.

The chain carries TRBV6-1 and TRBJ1-5; tentatively, D is TRBD1 (5 bases). Trimming cost V 4 bases and J 6 bases, with 10 bases left between them. Germline-derived CDR1 and CDR2 are MNHNS and SASEGT. CDR3 length: 13 amino acids. The CDR3 loop is CASSGQLSQPQHF. As DNA, the CDR3 is TGTGCCAGCAGTGGACAGCTCAGTCAGCCCCAGCATTTT.

This clone has only a few counts. V gene TRBV18 combines with J gene TRBJ2-2; 11 positions match TRBD2. This CDR3 is built from 17 residues. With 0 bases clipped from V and 2 bases from J, the junction kept 2 bases outside the gene matches. In germline, CDR1 is KGHSH, CDR2 LQKENI. The chain's CDR3 is CASSPPTSGGNTGELFF. CDR3 coding DNA: TGTGCCAGCTCACCACCAACTAGCGGGGGAAACACCGGGGAGCTGTTTTTT.

This sequence joins TRBV4-3 and TRBJ1-4; possible D gene TRBD1, 6 bases. The CDR3 extends over 15 amino acids. CDR1 LGHNA and CDR2 YSLEER come from the germline V gene. The V and J ends lost 1 base and 11 bases respectively, with 17 bases between them. CDR3 sequence: CASSQGSDRKSKLFF. CDR3 DNA sequence: TGCGCCAGCAGCCAAGGGTCGGACAGAAAGTCTAAACTGTTTTTT.

V usage is TRBV29-1 and J usage is TRBJ1-2; D not resolved. V lost 3 bases and J 6 bases, leaving 11 bases between the germline ends. The CDR3 consists of 12 residues. Germline-derived CDR1 and CDR2 are SQVTM and ANQGSEA. CDR3 bases: TGCAGCGTTGAGGAGGGATGGGATGGCTACACCTTC. Encoded protein: CSVEEGWDGYTF.

The rearrangement joins TRBV29-1 to TRBJ1-6, with D possibly TRBD1 on 5 matching bases. The germline gives CDR1 SQVTM, CDR2 ANQGSEA. CDR3 size: 15 residues. V was clipped by 5 bases and J by 7 bases, with 18 bases between them. The CDR3 region has the DNA TGCAGCGTTAAGATGGAGGGGATTGAGAATTCACCCCTCCACTTT. Its translation is CSVKMEGIENSPLHF.

The chain carries TRBV7-2 and TRBJ2-3; D is undetermined. Trimming took 2 bases from V and 1 from J, leaving 10 bases between them. The CDR3 length is 15 residues. Per the germline V gene, CDR1 is SGHTA and CDR2 is FQGNSA. The CDR3 protein is CASSLSRQGTDTQYF. Written as DNA, the CDR3 is TGTGCCAGCAGCTTATCCCGCCAGGGCACAGATACGCAGTATTTT.

This clone was seen more than once but under ten times. This chain uses TRBV23-1 with TRBJ1-6; no clear D. TRBV23-1 has ORF status, its function being uncertain. The CDR3 is 12 amino acids. V gave up 6 bases and J gave up 7 bases, with 7 bases separating them. CDR3 nucleotide sequence: TGCGCCAGCAGCACAAGAAATTCACCCCTCCACTTT. Protein: CASSTRNSPLHF.

The rearrangement uses TRBV4-3 and TRBJ2-7, with unresolved D. Germline V gene lookup returns CDR1 LGHNA and CDR2 YSLEER. Deletions cut 0 bases from V and 3 bases from J, with 33 bases between. CDR3 length: 22 residues. The CDR3 reads CASSQEPRSYIPVTYLVYEQYF. The CDR3, as DNA: TGCGCCAGCAGCCAAGAGCCCCGCTCGTATATCCCGGTCACCTACCTGGTCTACGAGCAGTACTTC.

In this sample, this clone turned up a few times. Here the CDR3 DNA reads TGTGCCAGCAGCTTAGCCTGGACAGGGACAACAGATACGCAGTATTTT. It encodes CASSLAWTGTTDTQYF. This rearrangement joins TRBV11-2 to TRBJ2-3; TRBD1 aligns across 8 bases. J lost 3 bases, V lost 1 base, and 6 bases had no gene match. Germline V CDR1 and CDR2: SGHAT, FQNNGV. The CDR3 is 16 amino acids. Looking up the rest from reference TRBV11-2 and TRBJ2-3 gives the full variable domain: EAGVAQSPRYKIIEKRQSVAFWCNPISGHATLYWYQQILGQGPKLLIQFQNNGVVDDSQLPKDRFSAERLKGVDSTLKIQPAKLEDSAVYLCASSLAWTGTTDTQYFGPGTRLTVL.

The chain has TRBV5-4 and TRBJ2-6; D gene uncertain. V dropped 3 bases and J dropped 4 bases, with 14 bases sitting between them. The germline V gene has CDR1 SGHNT and CDR2 YYREEE (reference sequence). There are 16 residues in the CDR3. The CDR3 DNA follows: TGTGCCAGCAGCTACCCGTTTCCGGCCGGGGCCAACGTCCTGACTTTC. Amino acid sequence: CASSYPFPAGANVLTF.

This clone occurred a few times. The chain recombines TRBV5-6 with TRBJ2-6; no definite D call. Trimming cost V 2 bases and J 4 bases, with 10 bases left between them. The V gene's germline CDR1 is SGHDT and CDR2 YYEEEE. The CDR3 is 15 residues long. The CDR3 region is CASSFKNPGANVLTF. The CDR3 nucleotides are TGTGCCAGCAGCTTCAAGAATCCCGGGGCCAACGTCCTGACTTTC.

This clone was observed at least ten times. The CDR3: CAISEGGQGYEQYF. DNA of the CDR3: TGTGCCATCAGTGAGGGGGGACAGGGCTACGAGCAGTACTTC. The chain links TRBV10-3 to TRBJ2-7, with TRBD1 identical over 9 bases. CDR1 ENHRY and CDR2 SYGVKD come from the germline V gene. The CDR3 has 14 amino acids. The trim removed 2 bases at V and 3 bases at J, leaving 2 bases unmatched.

J is TRBJ1-5 and V is TRBV30; no firm D call. Germline loops: CDR1 GTSNPN, CDR2 SVGIG (reference sequence). The V end was cut by 3 bases, the J end by 0 bases, with 6 bases between. The CDR3 is made up of 13 amino acids. The CDR3 coding sequence is TGTGCCTGGAGCCAGGATAGCAATCAGCCCCAGCATTTT. Translated, it gives CAWSQDSNQPQHF.

This sequence joins TRBV5-6 and TRBJ2-7, with 7 bases identical to TRBD1. Germline CDR1 SGHDT, CDR2 YYEEEE. The CDR3 contains 16 residues. After removal of 4 bases from V and 3 bases from J, the junction contained 13 bases not matched to a gene. The CDR3 DNA sequence: TGTGCCAGCAGCCCATTCAAAGGGACAGCCTTCTACGAGCAGTACTTC. As protein: CASSPFKGTAFYEQYF.

This clone was observed a handful of times. Here the CDR3 DNA reads TGTGCCAGCAGCCCAGGCCCAGCGGGGGGGCTCACCGGGGAGCTGTTTTTT. Encoded protein: CASSPGPAGGLTGELFF. V usage is TRBV7-3 and J usage is TRBJ2-2; 10 bases are shared with TRBD2. Per the germline V gene, CDR1 is SGHTA and CDR2 is FQGTGA. This CDR3 region has 17 residues. After removal of 5 bases from V and 4 bases from J, the junction contained 10 bases not matched to a gene.

This clone was recorded at least ten times. The CDR3 bases are TGTGCCAGCAGCCCCGGGACAGGGCCCTATGGCTACACCTTC. Its translation is CASSPGTGPYGYTF. The chain combines TRBV6-5 with TRBJ1-2, with TRBD1 matching 9 bases. The junction had 6 bases not matched to a gene; V was cut back by 6 bases and J by 4 bases. Germline V gene sequence: CDR1 MNHEY, CDR2 SVGAGI. This CDR3 spans 14 amino acids.

This clone was recorded at least ten times. This rearrangement joins TRBV11-2 to TRBJ1-1; D remains ambiguous. V was trimmed by 10 bases and J by 2 bases, leaving 14 bases between them. The CDR3 extends over 13 amino acids. The germline CDR1 and CDR2 sequences are SGHAT and FQNNGV. The CDR3 region is CATLGGYNTEAFF. The CDR3 DNA is TGTGCCACGCTGGGAGGGTACAACACTGAAGCTTTCTTT.

The table lists this clone with a few counts. The CDR3 DNA is TGCAGCGGCCTACTACAGGGACGGTACGAGCAGTACTTC. Protein product: CSGLLQGRYEQYF. The V call is TRBV29-1, the J call TRBJ2-7; D perhaps matches TRBD1 (6 bases). Trimming cost V 7 bases and J 4 bases, with 17 bases left between them. CDR3 length equals 13 residues. Looked up from germline, CDR1 is SQVTM and CDR2 is ANQGSEA.

V is TRBV7-6 and J is TRBJ1-1, with a weak D call TRBD1 (6 bases). The germline V gene has CDR1 SGHVS and CDR2 FNYEAQ. V gave up 5 bases and J gave up 0 bases, with 10 bases separating them. The CDR3 covers 14 residues. This CDR3 is CASSEGHLNTEAFF. CDR3 in DNA: TGTGCCAGCAGCGAGGGACATCTGAACACTGAAGCTTTCTTT. The whole variable domain, filled in from reference TRBV7-6 and TRBJ1-1, reads GAGVSQSPRYKVTKRGQDVALRCDPISGHVSLYWYRQALGQGPEFLTYFNYEAQQDKSGLPNDRFSAERPEGSISTLTIQRTEQRDSAMYRCASSEGHLNTEAFFGQGTRLTVV.

The gene calls are TRBV29-1 and TRBJ2-7; D assignment may be TRBD1 or TRBD2 (6 bases each). The V and J ends lost 4 bases and 7 bases respectively, with 17 bases between them. CDR3 length equals 13 residues. The germline CDR1 and CDR2 sequences are SQVTM and ANQGSEA. The CDR3 sequence: CSVGPGATGEQYF. In nucleotides, the CDR3 is TGCAGCGTTGGCCCGGGGGCTACCGGGGAGCAGTACTTC.